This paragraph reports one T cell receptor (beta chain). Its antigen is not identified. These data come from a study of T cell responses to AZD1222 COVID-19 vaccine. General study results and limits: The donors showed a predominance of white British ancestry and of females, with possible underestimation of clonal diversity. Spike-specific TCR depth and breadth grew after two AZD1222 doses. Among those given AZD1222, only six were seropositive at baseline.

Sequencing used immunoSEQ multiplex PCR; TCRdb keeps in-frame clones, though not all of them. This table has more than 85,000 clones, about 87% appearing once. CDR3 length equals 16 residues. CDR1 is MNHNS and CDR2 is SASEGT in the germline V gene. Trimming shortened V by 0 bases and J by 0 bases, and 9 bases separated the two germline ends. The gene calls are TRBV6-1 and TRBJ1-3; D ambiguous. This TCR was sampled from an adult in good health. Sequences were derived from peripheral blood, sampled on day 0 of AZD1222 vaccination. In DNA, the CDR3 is TGTGCCAGCAGTGAAGCGGTCCTCCTCTCTGGAAACACCATATATTTT. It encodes CASSEAVLLSGNTIYF.